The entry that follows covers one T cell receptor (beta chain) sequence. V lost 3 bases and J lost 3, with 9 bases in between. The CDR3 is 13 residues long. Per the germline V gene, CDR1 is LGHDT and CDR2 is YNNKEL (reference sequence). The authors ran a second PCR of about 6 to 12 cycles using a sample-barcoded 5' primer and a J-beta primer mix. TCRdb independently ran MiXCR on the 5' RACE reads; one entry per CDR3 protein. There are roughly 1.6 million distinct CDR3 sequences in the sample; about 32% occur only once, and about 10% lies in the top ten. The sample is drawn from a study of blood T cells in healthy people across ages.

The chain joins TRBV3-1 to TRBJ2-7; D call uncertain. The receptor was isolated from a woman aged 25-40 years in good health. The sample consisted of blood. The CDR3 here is CASSQGMSYEQYF. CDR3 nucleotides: TGTGCCAGCAGCCAGGGGATGAGCTACGAGCAGTACTTC.